A selection of T cell receptor beta chains follows, all from one sample in a study of blood T cell repertoires in COVID-19. Assay: immunoSEQ multiplex PCR; the TCRdb copy retains only in-frame clones and omits some. The repertoire holds thousands of clones, with 89% as singletons. Sequenced: peripheral blood. Source of these receptors: a human donor in a cohort sampled during active COVID-19. The donor label of this sample is uncertain. The CDR3 runs from the conserved cysteine through the conserved F or W. Each record gives: J gene, V gene, clone size, D gene, CDR3 DNA, CDR3 protein. The D gene is left open where the match is weak. A clone size is listed for some rows: how often the clone was seen (once, few, many), or a class if it is expanded.

J gene: TRBJ1-2; V gene: TRBV3-1/TRBV3-2; clone size: .; D gene: .; CDR3 DNA: TGTGCCAGCAGCCAAGAATGGGATCCGGGGGGCTACACCTTC; CDR3 protein: CASSQEWDPGGYTF
J gene: TRBJ1-1; V gene: TRBV6-6; clone size: .; D gene: .; CDR3 DNA: TGTGCCAGCAGGGCCGGGAGGCCGAAGAACACTGAAGCTTTCTTT; CDR3 protein: CASRAGRPKNTEAFF
J gene: TRBJ1-1; V gene: TRBV5-1; clone size: .; D gene: TRBD1; CDR3 DNA: TGCGCCAGCAGCCAGACAGGGGTAATAGGCACTGAAGCTTTCTTT; CDR3 protein: CASSQTGVIGTEAFF
J gene: TRBJ1-1; V gene: TRBV15; clone size: .; D gene: TRBD1; CDR3 DNA: TGTGCCACCAGCCCACCCAGGGACAGCAATGAAGCTTTCTTT; CDR3 protein: CATSPPRDSNEAFF
J gene: TRBJ1-4; V gene: TRBV30; clone size: .; D gene: .; CDR3 DNA: TGTGCCTGGAGTGTACGAGGACTTGGGGAAAAACTGTTTTTT; CDR3 protein: CAWSVRGLGEKLFF
J gene: TRBJ1-3; V gene: TRBV3-1/TRBV3-2; clone size: once; D gene: .; CDR3 DNA: TGTGCCAGCAGCCAAGTCGGGGTGGTCTCTGGAAACACCATATATTTT; CDR3 protein: CASSQVGVVSGNTIYF
J gene: TRBJ2-2; V gene: TRBV24-1; clone size: .; D gene: TRBD1; CDR3 DNA: TGTGCCACCAGTGCAGGGGGCCGGACCGGGGAGCTGTTTTTT; CDR3 protein: CATSAGGRTGELFF
J gene: TRBJ1-1; V gene: TRBV27; clone size: .; D gene: TRBD1; CDR3 DNA: TGTGCCAGCAGTTTATCGGGCCTTACAGGGGTAATGAACACTGAAGCTTTCTTT; CDR3 protein: CASSLSGLTGVMNTEAFF
J gene: TRBJ1-5; V gene: TRBV27; clone size: .; D gene: .; CDR3 DNA: TGTGCCAGCAGTTTAGTATCCGCGAGCAATCAGCCCCAGCATTTT; CDR3 protein: CASSLVSASNQPQHF
J gene: TRBJ2-1; V gene: TRBV28; clone size: .; D gene: .; CDR3 DNA: TGTGCCAGCACGGGGGTGAGCATCGACAATGAGCAGTTCTTC; CDR3 protein: CASTGVSIDNEQFF
J gene: TRBJ1-1; V gene: TRBV18; clone size: .; D gene: .; CDR3 DNA: TGTGCCAGCTCACCAGCCCCAGGGAACACTGAAGCTTTCTTT; CDR3 protein: CASSPAPGNTEAFF
J gene: TRBJ2-5; V gene: TRBV5-1; clone size: .; D gene: .; CDR3 DNA: TGCGCCAGCAGCTTGGACAGGGTGGAGACCCAGTACTTC; CDR3 protein: CASSLDRVETQYF
J gene: TRBJ2-7; V gene: TRBV3-1/TRBV3-2; clone size: once; D gene: .; CDR3 DNA: TGTGCCAGCAGCCAAAGGACAGCGGGGAGCTCCTACGAGCAGTACTTC; CDR3 protein: CASSQRTAGSSYEQYF
J gene: TRBJ2-3; V gene: TRBV21-1; clone size: .; D gene: .; CDR3 DNA: TGTGCCAGGCACCGGAGAGGGTTGGTGGTAGATACGCAGTATTTT; CDR3 protein: CARHRRGLVVDTQYF
J gene: TRBJ1-4; V gene: TRBV6-6; clone size: once; D gene: TRBD1; CDR3 DNA: TGTGCCAGCAGTTACTCGAGGGGGCAGACTAATGAAAAACTGTTTTTT; CDR3 protein: CASSYSRGQTNEKLFF
J gene: TRBJ1-6; V gene: TRBV18; clone size: .; D gene: TRBD1; CDR3 DNA: TGTGCCAGCTCACAAACCGGGACAGGGGAGAATTCACCCCTCCACTTT; CDR3 protein: CASSQTGTGENSPLHF
J gene: TRBJ2-2; V gene: TRBV7-8; clone size: .; D gene: TRBD2; CDR3 DNA: TGTGCCAGCAGCTTATTTATTAGCGGGAGGGTTAACACCGGGGAGCTGTTTTTT; CDR3 protein: CASSLFISGRVNTGELFF
J gene: TRBJ2-7; V gene: TRBV19; clone size: few; D gene: .; CDR3 DNA: TGTGCCAGTTCCTTCGATCGAGGAGGTAGGGAGCAGTACTTC; CDR3 protein: CASSFDRGGREQYF
J gene: TRBJ2-5; V gene: TRBV15; clone size: .; D gene: .; CDR3 DNA: TGTGCCACCAGCAGAGAGGACACCTTCCAAGAGACCCAGTACTTC; CDR3 protein: CATSREDTFQETQYF
J gene: TRBJ1-1; V gene: TRBV18; clone size: once; D gene: .; CDR3 DNA: TGTGCCAGCTCACCTCAGGCCAACATGAACACTGAAGCTTTCTTT; CDR3 protein: CASSPQANMNTEAFF